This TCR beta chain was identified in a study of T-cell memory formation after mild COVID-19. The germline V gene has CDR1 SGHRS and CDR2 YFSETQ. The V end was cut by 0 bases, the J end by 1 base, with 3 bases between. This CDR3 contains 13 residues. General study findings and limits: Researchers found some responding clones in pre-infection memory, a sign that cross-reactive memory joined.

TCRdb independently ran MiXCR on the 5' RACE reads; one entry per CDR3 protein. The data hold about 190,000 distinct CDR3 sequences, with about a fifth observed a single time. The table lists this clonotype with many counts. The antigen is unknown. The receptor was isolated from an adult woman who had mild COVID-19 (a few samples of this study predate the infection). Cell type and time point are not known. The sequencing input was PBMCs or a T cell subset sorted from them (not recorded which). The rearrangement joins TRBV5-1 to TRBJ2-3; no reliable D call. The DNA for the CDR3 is TGCGCCAGCAGCTTGGGGGGCACAGATACGCAGTATTTT. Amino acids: CASSLGGTDTQYF.